The 2 T cell receptor beta chains in this list originate from one sample, sequenced in a study of beta chain features in type 1 diabetes. The whole isolated RNA underwent reverse transcription, so sequencing captured expressed TCRB transcripts. The assay was immunoSEQ multiplex PCR, and TCRdb's table has in-frame clones only and misses some. The sample has about 370,000 clones; 9.5% to 10% are singletons. The antigens of these receptors remain unknown. Overall study findings and caveats: All four CD4+ subsets from Type 1 diabetes patients carried moderately but significantly shorter TCRB CDR3s.

Sequenced sample: central memory CD4+ T cells from blood. The receptor set was obtained from a young man with type 1 diabetes.

This clone occurred a few times. The chain carries TRBV28 and TRBJ2-1; a possible D gene is TRBD2 (6 bases). Germline V gene data show CDR1 as MDHEN and CDR2 as SYDVKM. V lost 7 bases, J lost 5 bases, and 15 bases lay in between. The CDR3 has 14 amino acids. The CDR3 here is CASKTGRTNNEQFF. The CDR3 DNA reads as TGTGCCAGCAAAACGGGGAGGACTAACAATGAGCAGTTCTTC.

Comment on this clone: A read error may explain this, as a much larger clone is one base away. Other DNA variants within this sample encode the same CDR3. The chain recombines TRBV6-1 with TRBJ1-2; the D gene is possibly TRBD1 (5 bases). This CDR3 region has 13 residues. From germline, CDR1 is MNHNS and CDR2 SASEGT. V was clipped by 5 bases and J by 2 bases, with 9 bases between them. The CDR3 loop is CASSLGANYGYTF. In DNA, the CDR3 is TGTGCCAGCAGTTTAGGGGCCAACTATGGCTACACCTTC.